The source of this TCR beta chain is a study of shared clonotypes between healthy human individuals (dated by TCRdb to 2018 to 2020). About the full investigation: The cohort comprised a couple of women and a few men aged 18 to 49 years. The study deeply sequenced blood TCR repertoires of 5 or 6 healthy adults to estimate repertoire size and the extent of clonotype sharing between individuals. Leukapheresis yielded between about 0.94 and 9 billion PBMCs per donor. To increase sequencing depth and limit assay-specific biases, different laboratories used diverse techniques to prepare libraries and sequence TCR repertoires. For each donor, three plates each were used for CD4 naive and CD4 memory, two plates were used for CD8 naive, and one plate was used for CD8 memory.

Using the deep immunoSEQ assay, multiplex PCR amplified TCR CDR3 regions from genomic DNA. Extracted genomic DNA from each cell subset was spread evenly across all wells of several immunoSEQ 96-well plates, with each plate serving as a replicate. For sorted subsets, approximately 200 ng of genomic DNA, equivalent to about 30,000 T cell genomes, went into each replicate PCR. Purified libraries were measured with a Qubit 3.0 fluorometer, size-checked on a Bioanalyzer 2100, and measured again with the KAPA Library Quantification kit. A separate single-read 150-cycle Illumina NextSeq 550 flow cell was used to sequence each immunoSEQ 96-well plate. The source study handled its data this way. Because only junctional sequences without quality scores were contained in the immunoSEQ output, filtering matching that applied to full-length reads could not be performed. To assign V/J genes and CDR3, sequences were annotated against IMGT germline references using PyIR, a Python wrapper for IgBLAST v1.9. Reads were removed for weak V/J assignments (E-value above 1e-6), missing CDR3, stop codons, out-of-frame junctions, or ambiguous translated residues. V3J clonotypes were defined by identical inferred V gene, J gene, and CDR3 amino acid sequence. Percentage overlap between repertoires was computed as shared unique clonotypes divided by the size of the smaller repertoire. Richness of each repertoire was evaluated using RTK rarefaction, the Chao1 estimator, and Recon v2.1 estimates of unobserved clonotypes. OLGA was used to compute generation probabilities for all TCRbeta clonotypes that the gDNA method yielded from a handful of donors. Drawn from immuneACCESS, this table holds only the in-frame rearrangements with V and J called that TCRdb kept. Clones are partly lost; checked studies trace under half to an unresolved V gene and leave the rest unexplained. V, J and clone size are taken as reported in that table, and D and trimming were inferred from the DNA itself. Counted in this sample were fewer than 700,000 clones; approximately 95% of them appeared once. The ten largest make up 0.11% of the sample.

CDR1 and CDR2 are drawn from the germline V gene: KGHSH, LQKENI. There are 17 amino acids in the CDR3, from cysteine to phenylalanine inclusive. The retained sequence is limited to the CDR3, 51 bases, with the frame set at the first base. For this chain, trimming is 0 bases at the V end and 1 base at the J end, and the number of junction bases without a gene match is 6. Study-wide findings and limitations: Because the study included a small number of donors, the genetic and exposure-history diversity represented was limited. Compared with non-shared clonotypes, the clonotypes found in all four sorted-subset donors had higher generation probabilities. When several donors were compared, the shared fraction of clonotypes was approximately 5% for naive CD4, about 4% for naive CD8, more than 2% for memory CD4, and 0.4% for memory CD8. Naive subsets generally had larger estimated clonotype richness than memory subsets did. Sampling was restricted to blood, and TCR repertoires in tissue are likely to differ from TCR repertoires in blood. Rarefaction of sorted-subset datasets indicated incomplete sequencing despite the large sequencing depth. Based on pairwise subsampling, the degree of clonotype sharing among donors was expected to be affected by sequencing depth.

CD8 naive samples were CD45RO-negative cells positively selected for CCR7, giving a CD45RA+CCR7+ population that excluded TemRA cells. The donors were healthy, HIV-negative adults who had no recently reported acute infections or vaccinations. Every donor was a Caucasian adult residing in Nashville, Tennessee, USA. Blood was collected by leukapheresis, and PBMCs were isolated by Ficoll-Histopaque density gradient centrifugation and then cryopreserved in liquid nitrogen vapor phase. Analytical flow cytometry was used to check the purity and quantity of each magnetically sorted T cell population. Genomic DNA was isolated from every sorted fraction and measured by UV absorbance on a Nanodrop 2000c. As concerns this clone: The antigen this receptor binds is unknown. Base quality data are lacking; no much larger clone is found one base away.

The source material was naive CD8+ T cells sorted from blood. What the cell subset or site label conveys for this sample: CD45RA+CCR7+. The V gene is TRBV18 and the J gene is TRBJ2-7, and 10 bases in between align with TRBD2. The receptor's source is a young woman in good health. The nucleotide sequence reads as follows: TGTGCCAGCTCACCACCAAGGACTAGCGGACATTCCTACGAGCAGTACTTC. The translation is CASSPPRTSGHSYEQYF.